The clone carrying this T cell receptor beta chain has more than one count but fewer than ten. As yet, its antigen is unknown. These data come from a study of blood T cells in healthy people across ages. Per sample, no less than 5 micrograms of total RNA were extracted. The study's findings and limits: Higher diversity and more naive CD4+ cells were features of long-lived donors, compared to aged donors.

Germline V CDR1 and CDR2: LGHNA, YSLEER. This CDR3 is built from 13 residues. J lost 10 bases, V lost 5 bases, and 8 bases had no gene match. Primed by a sample-barcoded 5' primer and a J-beta primer mix, a second PCR proceeded for 7 to 11 cycles. A single record per CDR3 protein comes from TCRdb applying MiXCR to the 5' RACE reads. Here the sample spans some 710,000 distinct CDR3 sequences, about 42% being singletons. The J gene is TRBJ2-4, the V gene TRBV4-3, with TRBD1 identical over 7 bases. The TCR originated in a man older than 75 in good health. Material for sequencing was blood. The DNA for the CDR3 is TGCGCCAGCAGCGTGACAGGGAGACCGATTCAGTACTTC. Translated, it gives CASSVTGRPIQYF.